Ten or more counts support the clone carrying this TCR beta chain. Its antigen is unknown. Germline trimming cut 3 bases from V and 2 bases from J; bases unmatched to any gene: 3. Germline V gene lookup returns CDR1 SGHTA and CDR2 FQGNSA. The CDR3 covers 15 residues. These data are taken from a study of early T cells in non-severe SARS-CoV-2 infection. Study as a whole: Sequencing targeted bulk RNA from unsorted whole blood, leaving chains unpaired. Whole-study results and caveats: Missing private and CD4 specificities, VDJdb matching favored anti-spike CD8 responses.

Tagging with unique molecular identifiers was applied to individual cDNA molecules. TCRdb reprocessed the 5' RACE reads with MiXCR, giving one entry per CDR3 protein. The table has around 52,000 distinct CDR3 sequences, around 12% seen once; the top ten hold 2.9%. The TCR originated in an adult who was a healthcare worker with PCR-confirmed SARS-CoV-2 infection or an uninfected control (not recorded which). Material: whole blood. V usage is TRBV7-2 and J usage is TRBJ1-2, with 10 positions matching TRBD1. The CDR3 protein is CASSLGGQGNYGYTF. The CDR3 DNA sequence: TGTGCCAGCAGCTTGGGGGGACAGGGGAACTATGGCTACACCTTC.